This T cell receptor (beta chain) was observed in a study of T cells in Graves' hyperthyroidism and ophthalmopathy. Study results and caveats: Blood held most thyroid clonotypes expanded above 0.001 frequency.

Authors of the study amplified TCR beta CDR3 regions from RNA transcripts. A set of HTBI primers served as the primers for a first-round RT-PCR of the TCR CDR3. TCRdb re-derived calls from the multiplex PCR reads in MiXCR, one entry per CDR3 protein. The sample carries about 640,000 distinct CDR3 sequences, around 21% recorded once. Per the germline V gene, CDR1 is LNHDA and CDR2 is SQIVND (reference sequence). This CDR3 spans 14 amino acids. The V segment lost 9 bases and the J segment 2 bases; nucleotides outside the gene matches: 8. This clonotype was recorded many times. Its antigen is unidentified.

This sequence was found in a man aged 25-40 years with Graves' ophthalmopathy. Sequencing used blood. V is TRBV19 and J is TRBJ2-7; 9 nucleotides line up with TRBD1. In DNA form, the CDR3 reads TGTGCCAGCTCAATACAGGGGGCACCCTACGAGCAGTACTTC. It codes for CASSIQGAPYEQYF. The full variable domain, with the rest looked up from reference TRBV19 and TRBJ2-7, is DGGITQSPKYLFRKEGQNVTLSCEQNLNHDAMYWYRQDPGQGLRLIYYSQIVNDFQKGDIAEGYSVSREKKESFPLTVTSAQKNPTAFYLCASSIQGAPYEQYFGPGTRLTVT.